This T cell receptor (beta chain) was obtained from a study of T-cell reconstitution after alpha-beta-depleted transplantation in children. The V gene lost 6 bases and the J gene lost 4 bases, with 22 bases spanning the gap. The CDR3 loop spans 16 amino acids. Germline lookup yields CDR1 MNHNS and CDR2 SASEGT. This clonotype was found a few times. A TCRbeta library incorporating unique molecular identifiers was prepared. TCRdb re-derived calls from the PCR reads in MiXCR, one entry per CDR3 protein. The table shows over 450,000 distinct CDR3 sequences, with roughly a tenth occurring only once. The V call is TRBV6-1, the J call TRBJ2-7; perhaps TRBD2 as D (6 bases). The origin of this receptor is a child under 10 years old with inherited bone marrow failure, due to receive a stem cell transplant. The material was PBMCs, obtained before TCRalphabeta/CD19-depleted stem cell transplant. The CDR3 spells CASSPGLSVTDYEQYF. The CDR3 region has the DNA TGTGCCAGCAGCCCGGGACTCTCCGTTACGGATTACGAGCAGTACTTC.